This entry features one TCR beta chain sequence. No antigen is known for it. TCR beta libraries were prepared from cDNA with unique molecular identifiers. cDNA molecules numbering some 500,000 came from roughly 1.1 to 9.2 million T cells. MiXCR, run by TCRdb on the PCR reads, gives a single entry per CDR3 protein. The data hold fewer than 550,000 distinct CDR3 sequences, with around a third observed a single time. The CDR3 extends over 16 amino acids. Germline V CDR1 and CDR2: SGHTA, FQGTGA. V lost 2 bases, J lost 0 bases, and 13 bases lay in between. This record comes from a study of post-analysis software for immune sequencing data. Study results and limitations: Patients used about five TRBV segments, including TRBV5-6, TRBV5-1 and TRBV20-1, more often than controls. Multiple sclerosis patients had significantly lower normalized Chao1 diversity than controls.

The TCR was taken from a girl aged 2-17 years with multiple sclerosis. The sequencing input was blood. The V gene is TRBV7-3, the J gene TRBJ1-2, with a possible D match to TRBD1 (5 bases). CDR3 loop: CASSLGSDRANYGYTF. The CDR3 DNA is TGTGCCAGCAGCTTAGGGTCCGACAGAGCTAACTATGGCTACACCTTC.